This T cell receptor beta chain originates from a study of shared clonotypes between healthy human individuals. Germline CDR1 reads MNHNY; CDR2 reads SVGAGI (reference sequence). The CDR3 is 14 residues long. The V segment lost 7 bases and the J segment 2 bases; nucleotides outside the gene matches: 7. Replicate PCRs for sorted subsets used 200 ng DNA; this equaled 30,000 to 35,000 T cell genomes. In the authors' workflow: Filtering differed because ImmunoSEQ produced junction-only sequences that carried no quality scores. Only in-frame clones appear in the TCRdb table, and some are missing; sequencing was by immunoSEQ multiplex PCR. That table gives V, J and clone size, and the DNA gave D and trimming. The sample has approximately 620,000 clones, around 97% seen once.

The V call is TRBV6-6, the J call TRBJ2-7; 8 nucleotides match TRBD1. This sequence was found in a woman aged 25 to 39 in good health. Material: naive CD4+ T cells sorted from blood. The subset is: CD45RA+ positively selected. The DNA for the CDR3 is TGTGCCAGCAATTCCGGGACAGGAACCTACGAGCAGTACTTC. Residues: CASNSGTGTYEQYF.